The 17 T cell receptor beta chains below were found in one sample sequenced in a study of blood T cell repertoires in COVID-19. The protocol was immunoSEQ multiplex PCR, while the TCRdb copy is restricted to in-frame clones and leaves out a portion. Among 270,000 or so clones listed, nearly 90% were seen once. Sequencing input: peripheral blood. All receptors derive from a woman aged 55-75 years with COVID-19, enrolled during active disease.

This chain links TRBV4-1 with TRBJ1-2; weak D call: TRBD1 (5 bases). Deletions cut 0 bases from V and 3 bases from J, with 17 bases between. From germline, CDR1 is MGHRA and CDR2 YSYEKL. The CDR3 covers 17 residues. The CDR3 bases are TGCGCCAGCAGCCAAGATGGTCGGGGGGGTAATCACTATGGCTACACCTTC. It encodes CASSQDGRGGNHYGYTF.

This chain connects TRBV18 to TRBJ1-3; 10 bases are shared with TRBD1. The CDR3 covers 17 residues. Germline V lookup: CDR1 KGHSH, CDR2 LQKENI. The junction had 5 bases not matched to a gene; V was cut back by 0 bases and J by 3 bases. In DNA form, the CDR3 reads TGTGCCAGCTCACCACCCGGACAGGGGGTAATTGGAAACACCATATATTTT. Amino acids: CASSPPGQGVIGNTIYF.

The chain links TRBV7-2 to TRBJ2-5; tentatively, D is TRBD2 (7 bases). CDR1 and CDR2 (germline): SGHTA, FQGNSA. V was cut by 3 bases and J by 5 bases, with 16 bases left in between. The CDR3 runs to 15 residues. The CDR3 is CASSFSRGAGETQYF. In DNA, the CDR3 is TGTGCCAGCAGCTTCAGTCGGGGGGCGGGGGAGACCCAGTACTTC.

The chain combines TRBV4-3 with TRBJ2-3; D is unresolved. Looked up from germline, CDR1 is LGHNA and CDR2 is YSLEER. V was clipped by 0 bases and J by 7 bases, with 14 bases between them. The CDR3 runs 15 residues. This CDR3 is CASSQEWRSVNTQYF. The CDR3, as DNA: TGCGCCAGCAGCCAAGAATGGCGGTCGGTGAATACGCAGTATTTT.

To note about this clone: Other DNA sequences in this sample translate to the same CDR3. The chain recombines TRBV15 with TRBJ1-2; possible D gene TRBD1, 6 bases. The CDR3 loop spans 14 amino acids. The V end was cut by 0 bases, the J end by 4 bases, with 9 bases between. Germline V lookup: CDR1 LNHNV, CDR2 YYDKDF (reference sequence). The CDR3, as DNA: TGTGCCACCAGCAGAGATCGAGGGGGCTATGGCTACACCTTC. Its protein product is CATSRDRGGYGYTF.

The chain employs TRBV7-3 and TRBJ1-1; D is uncertain. The CDR3 sequence is 13 residues long. From germline, CDR1 is SGHTA and CDR2 FQGTGA. V lost 5 bases and J lost 0, with 7 bases in between. The CDR3: CASSLEMNTEAFF. The CDR3 DNA reads TGTGCCAGCAGCCTAGAGATGAACACTGAAGCTTTCTTT.

This clone showed up just once. V is TRBV12-3 or TRBV12-4 and J is TRBJ1-1; D call uncertain. This CDR3 comprises 11 residues. V dropped 1 base and J dropped 8 bases, with 5 bases sitting between them. The CDR3 reads CASSLGREAFF. Here the CDR3 DNA reads TGTGCCAGCAGTTTAGGGAGGGAAGCTTTCTTT.

This clone was counted only a few times. The J gene is TRBJ1-2, the V gene TRBV27; no firm D call. CDR1 is MNHEY and CDR2 is SMNVEV in the germline V gene (reference sequence). V lost 0 bases and J 4 bases, leaving 9 bases between the germline ends. The CDR3 length is 14 residues. CDR3 DNA sequence: TGTGCCAGCAGTTTATCCCCCCGGGGCTATGGCTACACCTTC. Translating gives CASSLSPRGYGYTF.

The CDR3 DNA sequence: TGCGCCAGCAGCCAAGAGACTAGCGGGGGGCTAGATACGCAGTATTTT. Encoded protein: CASSQETSGGLDTQYF. This sequence joins TRBV4-1 and TRBJ2-3, with 13 nucleotides matching TRBD2. CDR3 length equals 16 residues. V dropped 0 bases and J dropped 5; count of bases not matched to a gene: 2. In germline, CDR1 is MGHRA, CDR2 YSYEKL.

CDR3 amino acids: CASSLLSGINTGELFF. The CDR3 region has the DNA TGTGCCAGCAGCTTATTGTCAGGGATTAACACCGGGGAGCTGTTTTTT. The chain joins TRBV7-9 to TRBJ2-2; D might be TRBD1 (5 bases). The CDR3 contains 16 residues. With 2 bases removed from V and 2 bases from J, the gap between germline ends came to 12 bases. The germline V gene has CDR1 SEHNR and CDR2 FQNEAQ (reference sequence).

The chain employs TRBV3-1 (or the pseudogene TRBV3-2) and TRBJ2-7; D is ambiguous. V was shortened by 1 base and J by 3 bases, with 4 bases between the two germline ends. Germline CDR1 reads LGHDT; CDR2 reads YNNKEL (reference sequence). The CDR3 is 12 amino acids. This CDR3 is CASSQAVYEQYF. The DNA of the CDR3 is TGTGCCAGCAGCCAAGCAGTCTACGAGCAGTACTTC.

The chain combines TRBV13 with TRBJ1-2, with a possible D match to TRBD1 (6 bases). The ends were cut back, 5 bases at V and 2 bases at J, with 15 bases in the middle. Germline CDR1 PRHDT, CDR2 FYEKMQ (reference sequence). The CDR3 is 15 residues long. CDR3 nucleotide sequence: TGTGCCAGCAGCCGGTTTGGACAGTCCAACTATGGCTACACCTTC. It specifies CASSRFGQSNYGYTF.

The chain carries TRBV6-5 and TRBJ1-1, with unresolved D. The length of the CDR3 is 15 residues. V was pared by 6 bases and J by 5 bases, with 19 bases between. Germline-derived CDR1 and CDR2 are MNHEY and SVGAGI. The CDR3 is CASRPTGFTGTEAFF. CDR3 DNA: TGTGCCAGCAGACCTACGGGGTTTACGGGGACTGAAGCTTTCTTT.

This chain uses TRBV9 with TRBJ1-2, with TRBD1 matching 10 bases. CDR3 length: 14 amino acids. Germline lookup yields CDR1 SGDLS and CDR2 YYNGEE. V was clipped by 1 base and J by 7 bases; unmatched bases: 4. In DNA form, the CDR3 reads TGTGCCAGCAGCGTAAGACAGGGGGCGCGTGGCTACACCTTC. Amino acid sequence: CASSVRQGARGYTF.

The chain uses TRBV7-2 and TRBJ1-1, with D possibly TRBD1 on 6 matching bases. There are 12 residues in the CDR3. Germline loops: CDR1 SGHTA, CDR2 FQGNSA. The ends were cut back, 5 bases at V and 6 bases at J, with 10 bases in the middle. The CDR3 region is CASSGGGAEAFF. In nucleotides, the CDR3 is TGTGCCAGCAGCGGAGGGGGGGCTGAAGCTTTCTTT. The variable domain in full, with the rest retrieved from reference TRBV7-2 and TRBJ1-1, is GAGVSQSPSNKVTEKGKDVELRCDPISGHTALYWYRQSLGQGLEFLIYFQGNSAPDKSGLPSDRFSAERTGGSVSTLTIQRTQQEDSAVYLCASSGGGAEAFFGQGTRLTVV.

V gene TRBV6-5 combines with J gene TRBJ1-2; 7 positions agree with TRBD1. This CDR3 region has 15 residues. Trimming cost V 5 bases and J 5 bases; bases outside gene matches: 11. CDR1 is MNHEY and CDR2 is SVGAGI in the germline V gene. Written as DNA, the CDR3 is TGTGCCAGCAGTCCAACCCAGGGGGGCACATATGGCTACACCTTC. Translated: CASSPTQGGTYGYTF.

V and J are TRBV6-6 and TRBJ1-2, with a tentative D call TRBD1 (5 bases). V shed 1 base and J shed 5 bases, with 8 bases lying between them. The CDR3 has 13 amino acids. The germline gives CDR1 MNHNY, CDR2 SVGAGI (reference sequence). The CDR3 is CASSYWQGYGYTF. As DNA, the CDR3 is TGTGCCAGCAGTTACTGGCAGGGTTATGGCTACACCTTC.